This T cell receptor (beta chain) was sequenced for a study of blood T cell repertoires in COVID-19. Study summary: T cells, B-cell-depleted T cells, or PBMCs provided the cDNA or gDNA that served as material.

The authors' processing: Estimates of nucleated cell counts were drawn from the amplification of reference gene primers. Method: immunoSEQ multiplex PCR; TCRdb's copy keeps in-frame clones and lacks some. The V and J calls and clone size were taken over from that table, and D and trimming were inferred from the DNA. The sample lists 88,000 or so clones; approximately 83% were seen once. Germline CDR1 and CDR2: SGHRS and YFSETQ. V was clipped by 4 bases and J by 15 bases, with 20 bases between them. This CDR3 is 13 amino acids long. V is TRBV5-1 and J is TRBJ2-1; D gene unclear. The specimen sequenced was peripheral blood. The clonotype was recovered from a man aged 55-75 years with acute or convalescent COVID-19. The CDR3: CASSLISGDVGFF. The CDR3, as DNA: TGCGCCAGCAGCCTAATCTCCGGAGACGTTGGGTTCTTC. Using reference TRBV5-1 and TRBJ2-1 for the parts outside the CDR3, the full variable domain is KAGVTQTPRYLIKTRGQQVTLSCSPISGHRSVSWYQQTPGQGLQFLFEYFSETQRNKGNFPGRFSGRQFSNSRSEMNVSTLELGDSALYLCASSLISGDVGFFGPGTRLTVL.